Only one count was recorded for the clone carrying this TCR beta chain. The antigen remains unidentified. Regarding treatment: oral pan-JAK inhibitor, 5-10 mg twice daily. These data come from a study of CD8+ T cells in alopecia areata. Study-wide findings and caveats: Having one nonresponder leaves uncertain how baseline CD8+ expansion relates to response. Many expanded lesional clones remained in scalp and blood on tofacitinib. Significant decreases in scalp clonality and expanded CD8+ clones followed tofacitinib treatment.

Reverse transcribed after extraction, RNA yielded cDNA as the sequencing template. TCRdb's table, derived via immunoSEQ multiplex PCR, lists solely in-frame clones and lacks some. The table records more than 90,000 clones, about 58% of them present only once. The CDR3 contains 14 residues. CDR1 LGHNA and CDR2 YSLEER come from the germline V gene. V was cut by 3 bases and J by 2 bases, with 11 bases left in between. The sequencing here drew on CD8+ T cells sorted from blood, taken at week 4, from a patient treated with tofacitinib. This sequence was found in a human donor with alopecia areata. The J gene is TRBJ2-7, the V gene TRBV4-3; either TRBD1 or TRBD2 may supply D (5 bases each). CDR3 loop: CASSQGTAAYEQYF. The CDR3 DNA follows: TGCGCCAGCAGCCAGGGGACGGCGGCCTACGAGCAGTACTTC.